This TCR beta chain was documented in a study of blood T cell repertoires in COVID-19. TCRdb's table, derived via immunoSEQ multiplex PCR, lists solely in-frame clones and lacks some. The repertoire holds 200,000 to 300,000 clones, more than 75% seen once, with 2% to 2.5% in the top ten. The material sequenced was peripheral blood. The source is a woman aged 45 to 65 with acute or convalescent COVID-19.

CDR3 nucleotide sequence: TGCGCCAGCAGCTTGGGGACTAGCGGCAACAATGAGCAGTTCTTC. This gives the protein CASSLGTSGNNEQFF. The chain couples TRBV5-1 to TRBJ2-1, with 10 bases fitting TRBD2. The germline V gene encodes CDR1 SGHRS and CDR2 YFSETQ. This CDR3 spans 15 amino acids. V lost 0 bases to trimming and J lost 5 bases; unmatched junction nucleotides: 2.